This is a list of T cell receptor beta chains from one sample in a study of CD8 T cells in ankylosing spondylitis. TCRdb re-analysed the 5' RACE reads in MiXCR, keeping a single row per CDR3 protein. The top ten clones hold 10% to 15% of a sample with roughly 120,000 distinct CDR3 sequences, about 7% of them seen once. Source material: blood, either unsorted or a sorted T cell fraction (not recorded which). These receptors were taken from a male donor with ankylosing spondylitis or in good health (not recorded which). The CDR3 runs from the conserved cysteine through the conserved F or W. Fields, in order: V gene, CDR3 protein.

TRBV20-1,CSARTSGSSTGELFF
TRBV5-1,CASSLALGRQNGETQYF
TRBV12-3/TRBV12-4,CASSVSGGTYEQYF
TRBV10-3,CAIRGGLAGIDTGELFF
TRBV5-5,CASSLGTVGTEAFF
TRBV6-5,CASSYWKGTGAHNVPLHF
TRBV29-1,CSVAWREDEQFF
TRBV3-1,CASSAISDTQYF
TRBV4-1,CASSHNRLGSYEQYF
TRBV5-1,CASSLGLGPDQPQHF
TRBV20-1,CSAPRAGYQPQHF
TRBV4-1,CASSQDRGLAGALTDTQYF
TRBV20-1,CSARDPLAGGDFQETQYF
TRBV9,CASSVNGARGYTF
TRBV15,CATSRDFLGGGEISGYTF
TRBV5-1,CASSFTPTSYEQYF